This T cell receptor (beta chain) was found in a study of CD8 T cells in ankylosing spondylitis. Points from the study as a whole: Researchers reportedly found disease-linked clones significantly enriched in matched ankylosing spondylitis synovial fluid. Earlier reports found some motif variants in synovial fluid and blood in reactive arthritis. Characteristic, it appeared, of ankylosing spondylitis blood was a TCR beta motif of several highly homologous variants.

This clonotype has at least ten counts. What it binds is not known. The TCR beta libraries were generated through quantitative 5'-RACE incorporating molecular barcodes. A single record per CDR3 protein comes from TCRdb applying MiXCR to the 5' RACE reads. The sample comprises about 250,000 distinct CDR3 sequences, under 8.5% of which are singletons, and approximately 4.8% rests with the top ten. The receptor comes from a female donor with ankylosing spondylitis or in good health (not recorded which). What was sequenced was blood, either unsorted or a sorted T cell fraction (not recorded which).

DNA for the CDR3: TGCAGTGCTTCCCAGAGCTTCTTCAATGAGCAGTTCTTC. Its protein is CSASQSFFNEQFF. This chain joins TRBV20-1 and TRBJ2-1; D gene uncertain. This CDR3 is 13 amino acids long. Trimming pared 5 bases from V and 6 bases from J, leaving 14 bases between. The germline gives CDR1 DFQATT, CDR2 SNEGSKA (reference sequence).